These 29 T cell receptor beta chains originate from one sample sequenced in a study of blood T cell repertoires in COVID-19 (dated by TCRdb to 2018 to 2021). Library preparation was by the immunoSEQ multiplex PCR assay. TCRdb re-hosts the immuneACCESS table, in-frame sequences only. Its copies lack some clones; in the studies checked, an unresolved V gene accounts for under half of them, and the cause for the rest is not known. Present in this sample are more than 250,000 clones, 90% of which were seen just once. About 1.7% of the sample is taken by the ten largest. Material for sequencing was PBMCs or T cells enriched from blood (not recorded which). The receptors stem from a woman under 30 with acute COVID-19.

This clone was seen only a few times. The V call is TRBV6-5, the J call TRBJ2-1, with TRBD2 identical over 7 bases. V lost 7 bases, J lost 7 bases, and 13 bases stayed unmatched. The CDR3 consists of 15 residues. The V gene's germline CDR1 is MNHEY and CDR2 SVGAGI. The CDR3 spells CASTEGLADVNEQFF. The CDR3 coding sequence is TGTGCCAGCACAGAGGGGCTAGCGGACGTAAATGAGCAGTTCTTC.

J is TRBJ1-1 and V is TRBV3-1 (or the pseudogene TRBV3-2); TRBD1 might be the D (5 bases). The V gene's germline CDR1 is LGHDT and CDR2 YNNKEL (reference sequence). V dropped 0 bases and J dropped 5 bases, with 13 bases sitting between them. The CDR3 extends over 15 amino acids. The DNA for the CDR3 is TGTGCCAGCAGCCAAGAGGCGGGGCGCATGACTGAAGCTTTCTTT. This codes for CASSQEAGRMTEAFF.

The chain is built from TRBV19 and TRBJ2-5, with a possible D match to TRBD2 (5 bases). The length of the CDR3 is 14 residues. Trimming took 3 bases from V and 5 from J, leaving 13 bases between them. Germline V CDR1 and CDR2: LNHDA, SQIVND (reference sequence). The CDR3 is CASSMRVDGETQYF. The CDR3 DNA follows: TGTGCCAGTAGTATGAGGGTCGACGGGGAGACCCAGTACTTC. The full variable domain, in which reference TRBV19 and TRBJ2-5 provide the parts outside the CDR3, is DGGITQSPKYLFRKEGQNVTLSCEQNLNHDAMYWYRQDPGQGLRLIYYSQIVNDFQKGDIAEGYSVSREKKESFPLTVTSAQKNPTAFYLCASSMRVDGETQYFGPGTRLLVL.

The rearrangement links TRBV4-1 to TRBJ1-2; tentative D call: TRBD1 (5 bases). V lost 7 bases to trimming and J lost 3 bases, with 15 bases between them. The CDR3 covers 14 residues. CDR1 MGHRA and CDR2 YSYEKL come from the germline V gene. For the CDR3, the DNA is TGCGCCAGCAAGGGACTCTATGGGGACTATGGCTACACCTTC. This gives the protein CASKGLYGDYGYTF.

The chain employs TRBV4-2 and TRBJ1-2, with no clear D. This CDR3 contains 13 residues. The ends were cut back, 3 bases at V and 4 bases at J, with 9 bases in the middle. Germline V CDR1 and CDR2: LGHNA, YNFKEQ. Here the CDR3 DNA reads TGTGCCAGCAGCCACAACAGTACCTATGGCTACACCTTC. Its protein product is CASSHNSTYGYTF.

For the CDR3, the DNA is TGCGCCAGCAGCCTTGTAGCATTGGCCGGGGAGCTGTTTTTT. This encodes CASSLVALAGELFF. The chain is built from TRBV5-1 and TRBJ2-2; the D is unclear. V was cut by 4 bases and J by 6 bases, with 13 bases left in between. The germline V gene has CDR1 SGHRS and CDR2 YFSETQ. CDR3 length: 14 residues.

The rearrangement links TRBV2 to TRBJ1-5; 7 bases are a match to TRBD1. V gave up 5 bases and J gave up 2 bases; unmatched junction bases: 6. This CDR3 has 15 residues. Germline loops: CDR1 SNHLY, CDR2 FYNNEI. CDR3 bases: TGTGCCAGCAGTTTTATCACAGGGGGCAATCAGCCCCAGCATTTT. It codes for CASSFITGGNQPQHF.

Written as DNA, the CDR3 is TGTGCCAGCAGCTCCCCCAGGACAGAGAATGAAAAACTGTTTTTT. Encoded protein: CASSSPRTENEKLFF. The rearrangement uses TRBV4-2 and TRBJ1-4; tentatively, D is TRBD1 (6 bases). CDR3 length: 15 residues. Germline V CDR1 and CDR2: LGHNA, YNFKEQ. The V and J ends lost 5 bases and 5 bases respectively, with 15 bases between them.

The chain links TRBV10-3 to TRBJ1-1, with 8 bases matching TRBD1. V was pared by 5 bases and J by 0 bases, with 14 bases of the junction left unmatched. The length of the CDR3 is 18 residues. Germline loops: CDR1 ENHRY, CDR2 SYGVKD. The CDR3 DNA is TGTGCCATCAGTTCGGACAGGGCGATCTACCCTATGAACACTGAAGCTTTCTTT. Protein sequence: CAISSDRAIYPMNTEAFF.

The chain's CDR3 is CASSPGLAGPLLWVNEQFF. CDR3 nucleotides: TGTGCCAGCAGCCCCGGACTAGCGGGGCCCCTATTGTGGGTCAATGAGCAGTTCTTC. The chain links TRBV14 to TRBJ2-1; 12 nucleotides match TRBD2. There are 19 residues in the CDR3. Germline assignment: CDR1 SGHDN and CDR2 FVKESK. With V trimmed by 4 bases and J by 6 bases, 16 bases remained unmatched. Looking up the rest from reference TRBV14 and TRBJ2-1 gives the full variable domain: EAGVTQFPSHSVIEKGQTVTLRCDPISGHDNLYWYRRVMGKEIKFLLHFVKESKQDESGMPNNRFLAERTGGTYSTLKVQPAELEDSGVYFCASSPGLAGPLLWVNEQFFGPGTRLTVL.

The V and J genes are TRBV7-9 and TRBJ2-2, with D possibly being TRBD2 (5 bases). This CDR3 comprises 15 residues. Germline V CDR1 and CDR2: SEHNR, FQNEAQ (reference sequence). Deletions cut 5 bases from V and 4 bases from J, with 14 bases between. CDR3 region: CASSHRGVATGELFF. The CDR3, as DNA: TGTGCCAGCAGCCACCGGGGAGTCGCCACCGGGGAGCTGTTTTTT.

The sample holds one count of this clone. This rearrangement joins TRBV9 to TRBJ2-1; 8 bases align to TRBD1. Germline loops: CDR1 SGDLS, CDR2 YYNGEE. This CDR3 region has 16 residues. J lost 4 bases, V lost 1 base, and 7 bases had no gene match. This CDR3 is CASSVLRTGLYNEQFF. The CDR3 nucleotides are TGTGCCAGCAGCGTACTGCGGACAGGGCTGTACAATGAGCAGTTCTTC. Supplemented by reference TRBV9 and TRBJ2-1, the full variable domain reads DSGVTQTPKHLITATGQRVTLRCSPRSGDLSVYWYQQSLDQGLQFLIQYYNGEERAKGNILERFSAQQFPDLHSELNLSSLELGDSALYFCASSVLRTGLYNEQFFGPGTRLTVL.

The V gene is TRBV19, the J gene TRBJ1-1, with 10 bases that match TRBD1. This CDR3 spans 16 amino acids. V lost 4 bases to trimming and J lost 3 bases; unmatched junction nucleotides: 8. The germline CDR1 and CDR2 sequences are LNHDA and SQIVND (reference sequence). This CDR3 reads CASSTGQGWRDTEAFF. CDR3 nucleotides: TGTGCCAGTAGTACGGGACAGGGGTGGAGGGACACTGAAGCTTTCTTT.

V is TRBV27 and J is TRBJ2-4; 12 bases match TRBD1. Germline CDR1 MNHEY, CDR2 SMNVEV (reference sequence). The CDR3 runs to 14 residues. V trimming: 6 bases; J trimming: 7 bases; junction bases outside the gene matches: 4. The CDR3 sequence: CASSQGQGANIQYF. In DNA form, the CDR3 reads TGTGCCAGCAGCCAGGGACAGGGGGCGAACATTCAGTACTTC.

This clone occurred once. The CDR3, as DNA: TGTGCCAGCAGTGAAAGGACAGGGGGCGTCTACGAGCAGTACTTC. This gives the protein CASSERTGGVYEQYF. The rearrangement links TRBV2 to TRBJ2-7, with 11 bases aligning to TRBD1. CDR3 length: 15 residues. The trim removed 2 bases at V and 3 bases at J, leaving 3 bases unmatched. Germline loops: CDR1 SNHLY, CDR2 FYNNEI.

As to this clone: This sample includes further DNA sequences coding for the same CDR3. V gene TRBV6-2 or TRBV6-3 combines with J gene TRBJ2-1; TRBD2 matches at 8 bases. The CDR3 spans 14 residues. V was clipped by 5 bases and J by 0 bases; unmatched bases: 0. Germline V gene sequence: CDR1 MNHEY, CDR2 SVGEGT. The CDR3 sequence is CASSSGSSYNEQFF. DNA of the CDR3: TGTGCCAGCAGTAGCGGGAGCTCCTACAATGAGCAGTTCTTC.

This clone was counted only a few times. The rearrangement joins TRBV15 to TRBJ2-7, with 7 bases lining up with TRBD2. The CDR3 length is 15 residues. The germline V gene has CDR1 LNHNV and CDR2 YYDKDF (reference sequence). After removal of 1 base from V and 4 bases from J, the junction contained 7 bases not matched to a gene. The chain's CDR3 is CATSRGVLAVYEQYF. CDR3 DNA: TGTGCCACCAGCAGAGGAGTTCTAGCGGTTTACGAGCAGTACTTC.

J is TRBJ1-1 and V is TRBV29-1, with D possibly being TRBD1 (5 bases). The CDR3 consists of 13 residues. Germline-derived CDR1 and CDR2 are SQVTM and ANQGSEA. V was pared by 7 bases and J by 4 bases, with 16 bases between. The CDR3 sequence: CSAQAGRSTEAFF. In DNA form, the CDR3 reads TGCAGCGCACAGGCGGGGCGGAGCACTGAAGCTTTCTTT.

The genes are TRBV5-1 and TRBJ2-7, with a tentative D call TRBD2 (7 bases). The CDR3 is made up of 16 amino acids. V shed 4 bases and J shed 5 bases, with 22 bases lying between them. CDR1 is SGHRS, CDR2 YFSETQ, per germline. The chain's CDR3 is CASSRRPQGGEDEQYF. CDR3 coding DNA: TGCGCCAGCAGCAGGAGACCACAGGGAGGGGAGGACGAGCAGTACTTC.

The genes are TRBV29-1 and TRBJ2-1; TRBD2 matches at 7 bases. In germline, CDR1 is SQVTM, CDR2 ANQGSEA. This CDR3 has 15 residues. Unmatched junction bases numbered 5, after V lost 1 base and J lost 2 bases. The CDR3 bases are TGCAGCGTTGAAGCGTCGGGACTACCCTACAATGAGCAGTTCTTC. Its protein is CSVEASGLPYNEQFF.

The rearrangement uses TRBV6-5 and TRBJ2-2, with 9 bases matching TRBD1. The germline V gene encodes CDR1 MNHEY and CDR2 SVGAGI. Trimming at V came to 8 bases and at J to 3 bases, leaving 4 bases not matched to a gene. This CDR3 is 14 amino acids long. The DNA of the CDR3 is TGTGCCAGCCACCGGGACAGGGACACCGGGGAGCTGTTTTTT. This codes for CASHRDRDTGELFF.

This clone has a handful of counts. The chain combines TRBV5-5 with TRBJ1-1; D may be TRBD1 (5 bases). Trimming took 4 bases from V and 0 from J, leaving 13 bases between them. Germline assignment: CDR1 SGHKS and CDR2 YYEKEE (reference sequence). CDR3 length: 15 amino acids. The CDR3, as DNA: TGTGCCAGCAGCCCCAGGGCAGGGATGAACACTGAAGCTTTCTTT. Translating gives CASSPRAGMNTEAFF.

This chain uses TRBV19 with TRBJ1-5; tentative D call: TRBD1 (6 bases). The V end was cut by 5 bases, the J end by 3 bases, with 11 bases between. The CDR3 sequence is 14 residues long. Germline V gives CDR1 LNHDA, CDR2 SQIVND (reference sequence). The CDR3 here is CASSVRDNNQPQHF. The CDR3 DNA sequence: TGTGCCAGTAGTGTCCGGGACAACAATCAGCCCCAGCATTTT.

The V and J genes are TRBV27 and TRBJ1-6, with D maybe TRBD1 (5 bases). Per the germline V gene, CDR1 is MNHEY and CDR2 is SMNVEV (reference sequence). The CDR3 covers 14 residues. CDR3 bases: TGTGGTTCGGGGGGGGAAGGATTTAATTCACCCCTCCACTTT. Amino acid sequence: CGSGGEGFNSPLHF.

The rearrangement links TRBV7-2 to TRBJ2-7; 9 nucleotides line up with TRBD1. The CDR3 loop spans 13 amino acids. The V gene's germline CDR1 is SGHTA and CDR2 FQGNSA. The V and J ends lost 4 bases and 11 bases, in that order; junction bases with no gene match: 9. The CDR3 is CASSSSRDREKYF. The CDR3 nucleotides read TGTGCCAGCAGCTCCTCCCGGGACAGGGAAAAGTACTTC. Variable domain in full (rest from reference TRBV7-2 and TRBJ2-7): GAGVSQSPSNKVTEKGKDVELRCDPISGHTALYWYRQSLGQGLEFLIYFQGNSAPDKSGLPSDRFSAERTGGSVSTLTIQRTQQEDSAVYLCASSSSRDREKYFGPGTRLTVT.

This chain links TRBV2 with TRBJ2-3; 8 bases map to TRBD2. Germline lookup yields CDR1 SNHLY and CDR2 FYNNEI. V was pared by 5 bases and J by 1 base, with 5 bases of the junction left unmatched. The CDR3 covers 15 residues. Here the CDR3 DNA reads TGTGCCAGCAGTTGGGGAGCGGGGGGCACAGATACGCAGTATTTT. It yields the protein CASSWGAGGTDTQYF.

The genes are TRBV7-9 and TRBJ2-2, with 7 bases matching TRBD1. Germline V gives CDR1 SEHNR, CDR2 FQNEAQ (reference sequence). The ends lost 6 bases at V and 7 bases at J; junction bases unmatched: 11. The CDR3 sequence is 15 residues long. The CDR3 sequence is CASRPLGTADGELFF. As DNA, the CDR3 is TGTGCCAGCAGACCCCTAGGGACAGCAGACGGGGAGCTGTTTTTT.

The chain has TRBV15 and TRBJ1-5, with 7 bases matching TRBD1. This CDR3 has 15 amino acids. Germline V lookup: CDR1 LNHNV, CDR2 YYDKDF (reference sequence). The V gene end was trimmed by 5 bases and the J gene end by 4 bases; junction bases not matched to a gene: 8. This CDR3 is CATSYTRDRNQPQHF. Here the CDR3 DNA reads TGTGCCACCAGCTATACCCGGGACAGAAATCAGCCCCAGCATTTT. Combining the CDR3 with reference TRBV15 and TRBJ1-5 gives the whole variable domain DAMVIQNPRYQVTQFGKPVTLSCSQTLNHNVMYWYQQKSSQAPKLLFHYYDKDFNNEADTPDNFQSRRPNTSFCFLDIRSPGLGDTAMYLCATSYTRDRNQPQHFGDGTRLSIL.

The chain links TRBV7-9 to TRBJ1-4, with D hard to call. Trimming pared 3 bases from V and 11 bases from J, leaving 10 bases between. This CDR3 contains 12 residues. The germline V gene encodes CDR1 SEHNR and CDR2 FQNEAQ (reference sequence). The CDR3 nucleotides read TGTGCCAGCAGCTTCACTGGGGAGAAACTGTTTTTT. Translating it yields CASSFTGEKLFF.